The clone carrying this T cell receptor beta chain is a singleton in its sample. The antigen remains unidentified. The data were obtained in a study of cytomegalovirus exposure and HLA in healthy donors. The germline CDR1 and CDR2 sequences are SGHVS and FNYEAQ. The junction had 1 base not matched to a gene; V was cut back by 2 bases and J by 2 bases. CDR3 length: 15 amino acids. Points from the study as a whole: Most TCR sequences were uncommon, yet certain public TCRs appeared in many donors.

This table comes from immunoSEQ multiplex PCR, and its TCRdb copy is limited to in-frame clones, with some not included. The sample lists about 120,000 clones; roughly 89% were seen once. The clonotype comes from a woman aged 18-29 years in good health and CMV-seronegative. This sequence joins TRBV7-6 and TRBJ2-3; TRBD2 aligns across 10 bases. Source material: PBMCs. Here the CDR3 reads CASSLTSGVTDTQYF. The DNA for the CDR3 is TGTGCCAGCAGCTTAACTAGCGGGGTCACAGATACGCAGTATTTT. The entire variable domain, with the rest obtained from reference TRBV7-6 and TRBJ2-3, is as follows: GAGVSQSPRYKVTKRGQDVALRCDPISGHVSLYWYRQALGQGPEFLTYFNYEAQQDKSGLPNDRFSAERPEGSISTLTIQRTEQRDSAMYRCASSLTSGVTDTQYFGPGTRLTVL.